Following are 32 T cell receptor beta chains from one sample sequenced in a study of blood T cell repertoires in COVID-19. Profiled with immunoSEQ multiplex PCR; TCRdb holds only in-frame clones, not every one. The table includes about 170,000 clones, approximately 84% detected once. Material: peripheral blood. The receptors here all came from an elderly woman with acute or convalescent COVID-19.

This clone occurred once. This rearrangement joins TRBV19 to TRBJ1-5; no reliable D call. The V gene's germline CDR1 is LNHDA and CDR2 SQIVND (reference sequence). The CDR3 is 14 amino acids. V lost 10 bases to trimming and J lost 2 bases, with 15 bases between them. Here the CDR3 DNA reads TGTGCCACCCAAGAATCGGGTCGCAATCAGCCCCAGCATTTT. Translating gives CATQESGRNQPQHF.

The V and J genes are TRBV6-5 and TRBJ2-7; 7 bases map to TRBD1. Germline CDR1 and CDR2: MNHEY and SVGAGI. This CDR3 region has 15 residues. With 0 bases clipped from V and 3 bases from J, the junction kept 5 bases outside the gene matches. The CDR3 sequence: CASSYSRQGIYEQYF. The CDR3 coding sequence is TGTGCCAGCAGTTACTCTCGACAGGGCATCTACGAGCAGTACTTC.

This clone was observed once. The chain employs TRBV7-9 and TRBJ1-1; TRBD1 aligns across 8 bases. Germline V gene sequence: CDR1 SEHNR, CDR2 FQNEAQ (reference sequence). The CDR3 is 14 amino acids. The V segment lost 5 bases and the J segment 5 bases; nucleotides outside the gene matches: 7. The CDR3 DNA reads as TGTGCCAGCAGCACCCGACAGGGGATGACTGAAGCTTTCTTT. Protein product: CASSTRQGMTEAFF.

V usage is TRBV7-6 and J usage is TRBJ2-7; the D is unclear. The CDR3 totals 13 residues. The V end lost 4 bases, the J end lost 3 bases, and 10 bases lay between the germline ends. CDR1 and CDR2 (germline): SGHVS, FNYEAQ. The CDR3 protein is CASSSNLFYEQYF. The DNA for the CDR3 is TGTGCCAGCAGCTCGAATCTATTCTACGAGCAGTACTTC.

The V call is TRBV6-2 or TRBV6-3, the J call TRBJ1-2; 7 positions agree with TRBD1. This CDR3 comprises 15 residues. V was clipped by 0 bases and J by 7 bases; unmatched bases: 8. Germline CDR1 MNHEY, CDR2 SVGEGT. The chain's CDR3 is CASSYSDRIGFGYTF. The CDR3 DNA reads TGTGCCAGCAGTTACTCGGACAGGATCGGATTTGGCTACACCTTC.

This chain links TRBV28 with TRBJ1-5; 7 nucleotides match TRBD1. The CDR3 runs to 15 residues. Germline V gene lookup returns CDR1 MDHEN and CDR2 SYDVKM. After removal of 6 bases from V and 2 bases from J, the junction contained 7 bases not matched to a gene. The CDR3 DNA sequence: TGTGCCAGCAGCGAACAGGGGAAGGGCAATCAGCCCCAGCATTTT. Translation: CASSEQGKGNQPQHF.

This chain joins TRBV7-9 and TRBJ1-2; D is unresolved. V was trimmed by 3 bases and J by 3 bases, leaving 8 bases between them. CDR3 length: 13 amino acids. The germline V gene encodes CDR1 SEHNR and CDR2 FQNEAQ (reference sequence). The DNA of the CDR3 is TGTGCCAGCAGCTTCGGAGGAGACTATGGCTACACCTTC. It codes for CASSFGGDYGYTF.

CDR3 sequence (DNA): TGTGCCAGCAGCCAAGGGCGGGAGTGGGCAGATACGCAGTATTTT. This sequence encodes CASSQGREWADTQYF. The rearrangement uses TRBV3-1 (or the pseudogene TRBV3-2) and TRBJ2-3; 7 bases map to TRBD2. With 1 base clipped from V and 4 bases from J, the junction kept 5 bases outside the gene matches. Germline values: CDR1 LGHDT, CDR2 YNNKEL (reference sequence). This CDR3 comprises 15 residues.

This chain joins TRBV27 and TRBJ1-2, with 12 bases matching TRBD1. J was trimmed by 8 bases and V by 1 base; bases with no gene match: 5. Germline CDR1 and CDR2: MNHEY and SMNVEV (reference sequence). The CDR3 length is 15 residues. CDR3 sequence (DNA): TGTGCCAGCAGTTTATTGGGACAGGGGGCGGGGGGCTACACCTTC. Translation gives CASSLLGQGAGGYTF.

The V and J genes are TRBV29-1 and TRBJ2-3; 7 bases map to TRBD2. The CDR3 totals 17 residues. The V gene end was trimmed by 0 bases and the J gene end by 3 bases; junction bases not matched to a gene: 12. Per germline, CDR1 SQVTM and CDR2 ANQGSEA. The CDR3 DNA sequence: TGCAGCGTTGAAGACCCCTCACGAGCGGGATCAACAGATACGCAGTATTTT. This translates into CSVEDPSRAGSTDTQYF.

This clone showed up just a few times. The sample has other DNA sequences that encode this CDR3 too. The rearrangement joins TRBV6-6 to TRBJ1-1; possibly TRBD1 for D (5 bases). CDR3 length: 12 amino acids. CDR1 is MNHNY, CDR2 SVGAGI, per germline (reference sequence). The V end was cut by 6 bases, the J end by 8 bases, with 13 bases between. The CDR3 reads CASSPPGEEAFF. CDR3 DNA: TGTGCCAGCAGCCCCCCGGGGGAGGAAGCTTTCTTT.

The genes are TRBV11-3 and TRBJ2-1, with D hard to call. From germline, CDR1 is SGHNT and CDR2 YENEEA. The V and J ends lost 2 bases and 4 bases respectively, with 6 bases between them. The CDR3 loop spans 13 amino acids. Here the CDR3 reads CASSLSLYNEQFF. CDR3 nucleotides: TGTGCCAGCAGCTTATCCCTGTACAATGAGCAGTTCTTC.

The rearrangement uses TRBV29-1 and TRBJ2-3; D gene unclear. Per germline, CDR1 SQVTM and CDR2 ANQGSEA. The CDR3 is 14 amino acids. V was cut by 5 bases and J by 3 bases, with 15 bases left in between. CDR3 nucleotides: TGCAGCGTTTCCGGTGATTTTGATACAGATACGCAGTATTTT. This gives the protein CSVSGDFDTDTQYF.

This rearrangement joins TRBV19 to TRBJ1-2; D not certain. There are 11 residues in the CDR3. Germline values: CDR1 LNHDA, CDR2 SQIVND (reference sequence). The V gene lost 8 bases and the J gene lost 0 bases, with 4 bases spanning the gap. The CDR3, as DNA: TGTGCCAGTGAGGCTAACTATGGCTACACCTTC. Translation gives CASEANYGYTF.

This chain joins TRBV6-5 and TRBJ1-5; D uncertain. Germline assignment: CDR1 MNHEY and CDR2 SVGAGI. Trimming removed 7 bases from V and 2 bases from J, with 15 bases in between. The length of the CDR3 is 15 residues. The CDR3 loop is CASKPTSMGNQPQHF. In nucleotides, the CDR3 is TGTGCCAGCAAACCGACATCTATGGGCAATCAGCCCCAGCATTTT.

The chain couples TRBV18 to TRBJ2-1, with D uncertain. The germline V gene encodes CDR1 KGHSH and CDR2 LQKENI. The CDR3 is made up of 16 amino acids. V was shortened by 4 bases and J by 3 bases, with 16 bases between the two germline ends. Written as DNA, the CDR3 is TGTGCCAGCTCACTTCAGTCTGGTTCCCACTACAATGAGCAGTTCTTC. Translating it yields CASSLQSGSHYNEQFF.

This rearrangement joins TRBV2 to TRBJ1-5, with D tentatively TRBD1 (5 bases). This CDR3 spans 15 amino acids. The V end lost 4 bases, the J end lost 0 bases, and 10 bases lay between the germline ends. Germline V lookup: CDR1 SNHLY, CDR2 FYNNEI. The CDR3 reads CASSVGGYSNQPQHF. The CDR3 region has the DNA TGTGCCAGCAGTGTGGGGGGTTATAGCAATCAGCCCCAGCATTTT.

This clone was seen a handful of times. The CDR3 spells CASGLLGGFHQPQHF. The CDR3 nucleotides are TGTGCTAGTGGTTTATTGGGAGGGTTTCATCAGCCCCAGCATTTT. V gene TRBV12-5 combines with J gene TRBJ1-5; unclear D gene. V shed 3 bases and J shed 5 bases, with 14 bases lying between them. Germline CDR1 and CDR2: LGHNT and FRNRAP. CDR3 size: 15 residues.

As regards this clone: Other nucleotide sequences from this sample produce the same CDR3. This chain uses TRBV5-1 with TRBJ2-3, with TRBD2 matching 7 bases. After removal of 0 bases from V and 0 bases from J, the junction contained 4 bases not matched to a gene. Germline V gene lookup returns CDR1 SGHRS and CDR2 YFSETQ. The length of the CDR3 is 16 residues. CDR3 sequence: CASSLGSSGSTDTQYF. The CDR3 nucleotides are TGCGCCAGCAGCTTGGGAAGTAGCGGGAGCACAGATACGCAGTATTTT.

The rearrangement joins TRBV3-1 (or the pseudogene TRBV3-2) to TRBJ1-1; weak D call: TRBD1 (5 bases). Germline values: CDR1 LGHDT, CDR2 YNNKEL (reference sequence). Trimming stripped 4 bases from V and 0 bases from J, with 6 bases between. The CDR3 sequence is 13 residues long. DNA for the CDR3: TGTGCCAGCAGCCCGGGGGTGAACACTGAAGCTTTCTTT. It encodes CASSPGVNTEAFF.

The V gene is TRBV10-3, the J gene TRBJ1-1, with D perhaps matching TRBD1 (6 bases). CDR1 is ENHRY and CDR2 is SYGVKD in the germline V gene. The V gene lost 6 bases and the J gene lost 4 bases, with 24 bases spanning the gap. The CDR3 totals 17 residues. CDR3 amino acids: CAISASTLTGMSTEAFF. The CDR3 coding sequence is TGTGCCATCAGCGCCTCGACCCTAACAGGGATGAGCACTGAAGCTTTCTTT.

This clone has a single count. This chain uses TRBV6-2 or TRBV6-3 with TRBJ1-1; 9 bases are a match to TRBD1. Trimming removed 4 bases from V and 4 bases from J; junction bases left unmatched: 4. CDR3 size: 14 residues. Germline V gene lookup returns CDR1 MNHEY and CDR2 SVGEGT. The DNA for the CDR3 is TGTGCCAGCAGTTTCCCGGACAGGGGCACTGAAGCTTTCTTT. It is translated as CASSFPDRGTEAFF.

This clone came up once. This sequence joins TRBV30 and TRBJ2-3; 9 positions agree with TRBD2. The CDR3 spans 14 residues. Per the germline V gene, CDR1 is GTSNPN and CDR2 is SVGIG (reference sequence). V trimming: 4 bases; J trimming: 5 bases; junction bases outside the gene matches: 7. CDR3 sequence reads: CAWNPGLARDTQYF. The CDR3 DNA reads TGTGCCTGGAATCCGGGACTAGCACGAGATACGCAGTATTTT.

The V gene is TRBV5-1, the J gene TRBJ1-1, with 8 bases that match TRBD1. Germline V gives CDR1 SGHRS, CDR2 YFSETQ. Germline trimming cut 4 bases from V and 3 bases from J; bases unmatched to any gene: 5. This CDR3 region has 14 residues. The CDR3 protein is CASSERTGHTEAFF. The CDR3 DNA sequence: TGCGCCAGCAGCGAGCGGACAGGGCACACTGAAGCTTTCTTT.

V gene TRBV2 combines with J gene TRBJ1-5, with a tentative D call TRBD1 (6 bases). Trimming took off 11 bases at V and 4 bases at J, with 12 bases between the two ends. Germline lookup yields CDR1 SNHLY and CDR2 FYNNEI. This CDR3 comprises 12 residues. This CDR3 reads CAGGAANQPQHF. CDR3 DNA sequence: TGTGCCGGGGGGGCAGCAAATCAGCCCCAGCATTTT.

The chain employs TRBV18 and TRBJ2-1, with D perhaps matching TRBD2 (5 bases). Trimming shortened V by 1 base and J by 5 bases, and 15 bases separated the two germline ends. Germline V gene sequence: CDR1 KGHSH, CDR2 LQKENI. This CDR3 comprises 16 residues. The CDR3, as DNA: TGTGCCAGCTCACCACGTCGGGCGGGCTCTGACAATGAGCAGTTCTTC. It codes for CASSPRRAGSDNEQFF. Using reference TRBV18 and TRBJ2-1 for the parts outside the CDR3, the full variable domain is NAGVMQNPRHLVRRRGQEARLRCSPMKGHSHVYWYRQLPEEGLKFMVYLQKENIIDESGMPKERFSAEFPKEGPSILRIQQVVRGDSAAYFCASSPRRAGSDNEQFFGPGTRLTVL.

The chain employs TRBV5-1 and TRBJ1-2, with 11 bases that match TRBD1. CDR1 is SGHRS, CDR2 YFSETQ, per germline. The CDR3 covers 15 residues. With V trimmed by 5 bases and J by 6 bases, 9 bases remained unmatched. CDR3 coding DNA: TGCGCCAGCAGGCGGGACAGGGGGTCACCTGATGGCTACACCTTC. This codes for CASRRDRGSPDGYTF.

The V call is TRBV27, the J call TRBJ2-3, with 10 bases that match TRBD2. Germline trimming cut 7 bases from V and 1 base from J; bases unmatched to any gene: 5. Germline V lookup: CDR1 MNHEY, CDR2 SMNVEV (reference sequence). The CDR3 has 15 amino acids. The CDR3 DNA reads TGTGCCAGCATTCTTAGCGGGAGGCGCACAGATACGCAGTATTTT. It yields the protein CASILSGRRTDTQYF.

Remarks on this clone: The sample contains more than one DNA sequence encoding this CDR3. This chain uses TRBV28 with TRBJ2-1, with 12 bases identical to TRBD2. J gave up 7 bases and V 2 bases, and 3 bases lay outside the gene matches. CDR1 and CDR2 from the germline V gene are MDHEN and SYDVKM. CDR3 size: 15 residues. The CDR3: CASSLLAGGTNEQFF. The DNA of the CDR3 is TGTGCCAGCAGTTTACTAGCGGGGGGGACTAATGAGCAGTTCTTC.

The rearrangement joins TRBV19 to TRBJ1-2, with 7 bases aligning to TRBD1. This CDR3 spans 11 amino acids. J was trimmed by 7 bases and V by 7 bases; bases with no gene match: 3. Germline-derived CDR1 and CDR2 are LNHDA and SQIVND (reference sequence). The CDR3 loop is CASNNRGGYTF. For the CDR3, the DNA is TGTGCCAGTAATAACAGGGGTGGCTACACCTTC.

The chain has TRBV5-1 and TRBJ2-6; D is possibly TRBD1 (6 bases). The CDR3 length is 15 residues. V gave up 6 bases and J gave up 0 bases, with 10 bases separating them. CDR1 and CDR2 (germline): SGHRS, YFSETQ. CDR3 in amino acids: CASTAQGSGANVLTF. In DNA, the CDR3 is TGCGCCAGCACCGCACAGGGCTCTGGGGCCAACGTCCTGACTTTC.

The chain links TRBV3-1 (or the pseudogene TRBV3-2) to TRBJ1-4; tentatively, D is TRBD1 (6 bases). The V end was cut by 0 bases, the J end by 7 bases, with 15 bases between. There are 16 residues in the CDR3. Germline V lookup: CDR1 LGHDT, CDR2 YNNKEL (reference sequence). The CDR3 DNA reads as TGTGCCAGCAGCCAAGATCAAGGGGGAGTTGGTGAAAAACTGTTTTTT. The encoded protein is CASSQDQGGVGEKLFF.